These T cell receptor beta chains were read from a single sample in a study of tumor-infiltrating lymphocytes in primary liver carcinoma. Via MiXCR, TCRdb re-called the multiplex PCR reads, giving one row per CDR3 protein. The sample includes 300,000 to 400,000 distinct CDR3 sequences, about 65% seen only once; the top ten take about 6.5%. The source material was peripheral blood. These receptors came from a middle-aged man with primary liver carcinoma and hepatitis B virus infection. Both conserved end residues are part of each CDR3. D genes are given only for firm matches. Expanded clones are given a class, and other clones once, few, many or no size at all.

cdr3_aa cdr3_nt j_call d_call clone_size v_call
CASSLGRGHTDTQYF TGTGCCAGCAGCTTGGGGCGGGGCCACACAGATACGCAGTATTTT TRBJ2-3 - few TRBV5-4
CSVRRGSTNTGELLF TGCAGCGTTCGAAGGGGAAGTACTAACACCGGGGAGCTGTTATTT TRBJ2-2 - once TRBV29-1
CAISESEVRESTGELFF TGTGCCATCAGTGAGTCGGAAGTGCGGGAGAGCACCGGGGAGCTGTTTTTT TRBJ2-2 TRBD2 few TRBV10-3
CATSDIGTGGDTQYF TGTGCCACCAGTGATATTGGGACAGGGGGCGATACGCAGTATTTT TRBJ2-3 TRBD1 many TRBV24-1
CASSTGSDGIYEQYF TGTGCCAGCTCTACGGGTTCGGACGGAATCTACGAGCAGTACTTC TRBJ2-7 - - TRBV6-1
CASSEIGRNGELFF TGTGCCAGCAGTGAAATTGGGAGAAACGGGGAGCTGTTTTTT TRBJ2-2 - many TRBV6-1
CASSYWAKQGPQHF TGTGCCAGCAGTTACTGGGCAAAGCAGGGTCCCCAGCATTTT TRBJ1-5 - many TRBV6-2/TRBV6-3
CASTEPGAGAPGTQYF TGTGCCAGCACGGAACCAGGAGCGGGAGCCCCGGGGACCCAGTACTTC TRBJ2-5 TRBD2 many TRBV28
CSVDTGKQETQYF TGCAGCGTTGATACAGGCAAGCAAGAGACCCAGTATTTC TRBJ2-5 - - TRBV29-1
CASSQERQGMGNQPQHF TGCGCCAGCAGCCAGGAAAGACAGGGGATGGGGAATCAGCCCCAGCATTTT TRBJ1-5 TRBD1 many TRBV4-1
CATSHSPFYEQYF TGTGCCACCTCTCATTCACCCTTCTATGAGCAGTACTTC TRBJ2-7 - - TRBV10-3
CSVGQCSKEKLFF TGCAGCGTCGGTCAGTGTTCGAAAGAAAAACTGTTTTTT TRBJ1-4 - - TRBV29-1
CASSASRPNKYSNQPQHF TGTGCCAGCAGTGCGAGCAGGCCTAACAAATATAGCAATCAGCCCCAGCATTTT TRBJ1-5 - many TRBV6-1
CASSSQGYYEQYF TGTGCCAGCAGTTCGCAGGGGTACTATGAGCAGTACTTC TRBJ2-7 - - TRBV6-6
CANKTGAVDSNQPQHF TGTGCCAACAAGACGGGGGCAGTCGATAGCAATCAGCCGCAGCATTTT TRBJ1-5 - once TRBV6-6
CASSLGGSGYIF TGTGCCAGTAGCTTAGGAGGTAGCGGCTACATCTTC TRBJ1-2 - - TRBV11-2
CASSSGRGAKDELFF TGTGCCAGCAGCTCGGGGAGAGGGGCTAAAGATGAGCTGTTCTTC TRBJ2-1 - - TRBV11-2
CASSPTRGNSPLHF TGCGCCAGCAGCCCGACCAGGGGGAATTCACCCCTCCACTTT TRBJ1-6 TRBD1 many TRBV4-1
CASSYLTGLAKNVQYF TGTGCCAGCAGTTACTTGACAGGGTTGGCCAAAAACGTTCAGTACTTC TRBJ2-4 TRBD1 - TRBV11-2
CASSLVFESGTSRELFF TGTGCCAGCAGCTTAGTTTTCGAGTCTGGTACCAGCAGGGAGCTGTTTTTT TRBJ2-2 - once TRBV11-2